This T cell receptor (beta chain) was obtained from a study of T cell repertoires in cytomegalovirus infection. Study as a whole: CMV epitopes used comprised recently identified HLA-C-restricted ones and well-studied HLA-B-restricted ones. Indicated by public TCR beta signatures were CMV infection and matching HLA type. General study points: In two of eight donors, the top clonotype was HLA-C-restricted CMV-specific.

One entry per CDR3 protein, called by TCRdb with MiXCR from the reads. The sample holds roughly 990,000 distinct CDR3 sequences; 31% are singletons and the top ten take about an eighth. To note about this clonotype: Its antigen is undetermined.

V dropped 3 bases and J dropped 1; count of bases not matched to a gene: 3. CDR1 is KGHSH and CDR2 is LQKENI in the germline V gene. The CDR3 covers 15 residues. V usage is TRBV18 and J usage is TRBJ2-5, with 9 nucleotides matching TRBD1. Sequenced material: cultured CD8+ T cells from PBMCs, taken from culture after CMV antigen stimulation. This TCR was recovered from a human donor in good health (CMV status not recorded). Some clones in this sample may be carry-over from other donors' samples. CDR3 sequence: CASSPGTGIQETQYF. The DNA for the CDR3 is TGTGCCAGCTCACCGGGGACAGGGATCCAAGAGACCCAGTACTTC.